This TCR beta chain was recovered during a study of cytomegalovirus exposure and HLA in healthy donors. Study in general: The same platform used for the 650 to 850 first-cohort repertoires was also used for the 100 to 150 validation repertoires, as a later analysis reported. Study-wide results and limits: Some TCR beta chains (approximately 180 of them) were listed as cytomegalovirus-associated. A subsequent analysis found that TCR clusters from the first cohort also tended to co-occur in the 90 to 150 validation repertoires, with about 94% of cluster scores above 0. The classifier reportedly diagnosed cytomegalovirus status with high sensitivity and specificity.

Libraries were prepared by immunoSEQ multiplex PCR; TCRdb keeps only in-frame clonotypes and omits some of them. The sample lists hundreds of thousands of clones; roughly 88% were seen once. Comment on this clone: The antigen remains undetermined.

The CDR3 sequence is 18 residues long. J was trimmed by 2 bases and V by 6 bases; bases with no gene match: 12. The germline CDR1 and CDR2 sequences are MDHEN and SYDVKM. V is TRBV28 and J is TRBJ2-5; TRBD2 agrees at 13 bases. The TCR sequence derives from a woman aged 18-29 years in good health and CMV-seronegative. Sequenced input: PBMCs. In DNA form, the CDR3 reads TGTGCCAGCAGCCACCGGACTAGCGGGAGTCGTTGGCAAGAGACCCAGTACTTC. Translated, it gives CASSHRTSGSRWQETQYF. The whole variable domain, remainder taken from reference TRBV28 and TRBJ2-5, is DVKVTQSSRYLVKRTGEKVFLECVQDMDHENMFWYRQDPGLGLRLIYFSYDVKMKEKGDIPEGYSVSREKKERFSLILESASTNQTSMYLCASSHRTSGSRWQETQYFGPGTRLLVL.